Listed below are T cell receptor beta chains from one sample, sequenced in a study of identifying expanded T cells in peripheral blood. Sequencing used immunoSEQ multiplex PCR; TCRdb keeps in-frame clones, though not all of them. Of about 82,000 clones in the sample, around 90% were seen once. The sample was blood. The origin of the receptors is a person aged 18 to 75 in good health. Both conserved end residues are part of each CDR3. The D gene is left open where the match is weak. Not all rows give a size; the values are once, few, many and, for expanded clones, a class.

>TRBV5-4|.|few|TRBJ2-7
CASGQGGHYEQYF
TGTGCCAGCGGGCAGGGAGGTCACTACGAGCAGTACTTC
>TRBV28|TRBD1|.|TRBJ1-1
CASNRFGTGETEAFF
TGTGCCAGCAACCGTTTCGGGACAGGGGAAACTGAAGCTTTCTTT
>TRBV9|.|few|TRBJ1-2
CASSGGSSYGYTF
TGTGCCAGCAGCGGAGGGTCATCTTATGGCTACACCTTC
>TRBV6-6|.|once|TRBJ2-2
CAGKDSYTGELFF
TGTGCCGGAAAGGACAGCTACACCGGGGAGCTGTTTTTT
>TRBV19|TRBD1|.|TRBJ2-5
CASSGQGAGETQYF
TGTGCCAGTAGTGGGCAGGGGGCAGGGGAGACCCAGTACTTC
>TRBV9|.|.|TRBJ1-2
CASSVIPAGTMEGGYTF
TGTGCCAGCAGCGTGATCCCAGCCGGGACAATGGAGGGTGGCTACACCTTC
>TRBV4-1|TRBD1|.|TRBJ2-7
CASSQNPGQGSYEQYF
TGCGCCAGCAGCCAGAACCCGGGACAGGGCTCCTACGAGCAGTACTTC
>TRBV25-1|TRBD1|.|TRBJ1-4
CASSRRTGGHEKLFF
TGTGCCAGCAGTAGGAGGACAGGGGGGCATGAAAAACTGTTTTTT
>TRBV6-6|.|few|TRBJ2-1
CASSYSVYNEQFF
TGTGCCAGCAGTTACTCAGTCTACAATGAGCAGTTCTTC
>TRBV6-6|.|.|TRBJ2-5
CASSYSLETQYF
TGTGCCAGCAGTTACTCTCTGGAGACCCAGTACTTC
>TRBV19|.|.|TRBJ1-1
CASSATGFRTEAFF
TGTGCCAGTAGTGCTACAGGGTTTCGCACTGAAGCTTTCTTT
>TRBV7-9|.|once|TRBJ2-1
CASSLGLAASYNEQFF
TGTGCCAGCAGCTTAGGTTTGGCGGCCTCCTACAATGAGCAGTTCTTC
>TRBV7-3|TRBD2|.|TRBJ2-2
CASSKTAGIAGVNGELFF
TGTGCCAGCAGCAAAACCGCAGGGATAGCGGGAGTGAACGGGGAGCTGTTTTTT
>TRBV5-1|TRBD2|.|TRBJ2-5
CASSHSGGNGKTQYF
TGCGCCAGCAGCCATAGCGGGGGAAATGGGAAGACCCAGTACTTC
>TRBV7-6|.|.|TRBJ2-1
CASSLMGINEQFF
TGTGCCAGCAGCTTAATGGGGATCAATGAGCAGTTCTTC
>TRBV27|.|.|TRBJ2-1
CASSLPQGRNEQFF
TGTGCCAGCAGTTTACCCCAGGGAAGGAATGAGCAGTTCTTC
>TRBV5-1|.|.|TRBJ2-5
CASSLSTGGQETQYF
TGCGCCAGCAGCTTGTCTACTGGAGGACAAGAGACCCAGTACTTC
>TRBV12-5|.|.|TRBJ1-2
CASGQYNSVGYTF
TGTGCTAGTGGTCAATACAATTCAGTTGGCTACACCTTC